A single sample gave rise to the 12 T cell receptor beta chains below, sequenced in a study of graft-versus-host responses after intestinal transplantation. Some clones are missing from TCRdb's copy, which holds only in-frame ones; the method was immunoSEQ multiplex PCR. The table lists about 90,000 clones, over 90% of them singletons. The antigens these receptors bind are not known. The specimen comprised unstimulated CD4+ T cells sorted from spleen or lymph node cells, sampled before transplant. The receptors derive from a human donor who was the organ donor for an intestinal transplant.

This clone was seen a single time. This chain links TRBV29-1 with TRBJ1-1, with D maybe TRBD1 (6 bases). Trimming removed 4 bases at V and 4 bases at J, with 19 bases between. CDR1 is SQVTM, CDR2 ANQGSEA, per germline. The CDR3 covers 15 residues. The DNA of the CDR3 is TGCAGCGTTGTAGCAGGGGCAGAGGAGGGCACTGAAGCTTTCTTT. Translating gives CSVVAGAEEGTEAFF.

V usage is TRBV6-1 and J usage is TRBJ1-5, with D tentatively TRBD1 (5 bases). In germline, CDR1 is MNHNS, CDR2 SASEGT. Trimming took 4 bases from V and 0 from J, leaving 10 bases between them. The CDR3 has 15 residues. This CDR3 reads CASSVDSFSNQPQHF. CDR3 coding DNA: TGTGCCAGCAGTGTTGACAGTTTTAGCAATCAGCCCCAGCATTTT.

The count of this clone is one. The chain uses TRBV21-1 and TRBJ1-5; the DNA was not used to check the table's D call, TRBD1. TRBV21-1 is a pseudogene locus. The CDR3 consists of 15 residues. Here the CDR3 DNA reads TGTGCCAGCAGCGCTCCACAGGGTAGCTATCAGCCCCAGCATTTT. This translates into CASSAPQGSYQPQHF.

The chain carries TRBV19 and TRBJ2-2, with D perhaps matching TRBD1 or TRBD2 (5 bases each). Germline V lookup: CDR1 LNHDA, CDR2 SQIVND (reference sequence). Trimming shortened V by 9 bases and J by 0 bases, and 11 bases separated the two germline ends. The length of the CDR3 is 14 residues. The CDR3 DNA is TGTGCCAGCGGGACGGAACCGAACACCGGGGAGCTGTTTTTT. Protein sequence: CASGTEPNTGELFF.

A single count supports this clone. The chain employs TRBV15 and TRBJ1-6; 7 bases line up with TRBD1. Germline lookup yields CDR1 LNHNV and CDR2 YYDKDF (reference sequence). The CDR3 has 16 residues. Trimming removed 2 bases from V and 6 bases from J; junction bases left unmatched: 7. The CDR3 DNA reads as TGTGCCACCAGCAGATCCCCTTACAGGGGTAATTCACCCCTCCACTTT. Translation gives CATSRSPYRGNSPLHF.

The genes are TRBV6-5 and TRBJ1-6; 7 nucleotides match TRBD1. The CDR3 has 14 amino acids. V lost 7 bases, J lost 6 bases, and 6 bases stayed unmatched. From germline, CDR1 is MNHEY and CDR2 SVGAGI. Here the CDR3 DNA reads TGTGCCAGCAAATATGGACAGGCTAATTCACCCCTCCACTTT. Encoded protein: CASKYGQANSPLHF.

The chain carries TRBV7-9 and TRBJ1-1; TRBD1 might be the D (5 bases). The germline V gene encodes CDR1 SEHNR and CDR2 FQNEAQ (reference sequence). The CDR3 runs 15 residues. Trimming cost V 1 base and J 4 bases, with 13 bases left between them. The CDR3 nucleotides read TGTGCCAGCAGCTTAGGCAGTGAAAGGGGCACTGAAGCTTTCTTT. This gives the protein CASSLGSERGTEAFF.

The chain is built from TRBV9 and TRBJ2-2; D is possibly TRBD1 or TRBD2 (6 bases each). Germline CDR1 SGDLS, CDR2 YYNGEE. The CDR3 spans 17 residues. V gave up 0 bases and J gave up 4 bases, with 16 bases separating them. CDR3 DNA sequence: TGTGCCAGCAGCGTAGCGACCTCCGGGGGCGGCACCGGGGAGCTGTTTTTT. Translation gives CASSVATSGGGTGELFF.

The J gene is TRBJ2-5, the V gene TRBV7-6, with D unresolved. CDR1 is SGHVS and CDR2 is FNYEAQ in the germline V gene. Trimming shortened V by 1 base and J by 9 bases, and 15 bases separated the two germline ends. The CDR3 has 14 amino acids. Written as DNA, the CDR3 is TGTGCCAGCAGCTTAGACTTCCCTCCGAGAGCCCAGTACTTC. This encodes CASSLDFPPRAQYF.

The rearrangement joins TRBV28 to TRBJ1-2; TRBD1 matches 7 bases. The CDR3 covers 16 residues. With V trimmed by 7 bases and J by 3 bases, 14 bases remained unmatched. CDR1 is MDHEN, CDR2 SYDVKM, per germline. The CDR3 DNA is TGTGCCAGCAAAAGAAGACAGGGCCGTGGGGACTATGGCTACACCTTC. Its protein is CASKRRQGRGDYGYTF.

CDR3 region: CASSLAGTATSGNTIYF. CDR3 in DNA: TGCGCCAGCAGCTTGGCCGGGACAGCGACCTCTGGAAACACCATATATTTT. The chain has TRBV5-1 and TRBJ1-3; 7 bases match TRBD1. V was clipped by 0 bases and J by 0 bases; unmatched bases: 6. The germline V gene has CDR1 SGHRS and CDR2 YFSETQ. The CDR3 sequence is 17 residues long.

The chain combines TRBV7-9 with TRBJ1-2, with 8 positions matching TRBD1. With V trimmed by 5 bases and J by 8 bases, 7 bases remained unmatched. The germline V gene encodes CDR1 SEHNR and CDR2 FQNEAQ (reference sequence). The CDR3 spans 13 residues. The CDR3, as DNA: TGTGCCAGCAGCCCAAGGGACAGGCCGGGCTACACCTTC. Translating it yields CASSPRDRPGYTF. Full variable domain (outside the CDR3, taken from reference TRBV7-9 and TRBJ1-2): DTGVSQNPRHKITKRGQNVTFRCDPISEHNRLYWYRQTLGQGPEFLTYFQNEAQLEKSRLLSDRFSAERPKGSFSTLEIQRTEQGDSAMYLCASSPRDRPGYTFGSGTRLTVV.